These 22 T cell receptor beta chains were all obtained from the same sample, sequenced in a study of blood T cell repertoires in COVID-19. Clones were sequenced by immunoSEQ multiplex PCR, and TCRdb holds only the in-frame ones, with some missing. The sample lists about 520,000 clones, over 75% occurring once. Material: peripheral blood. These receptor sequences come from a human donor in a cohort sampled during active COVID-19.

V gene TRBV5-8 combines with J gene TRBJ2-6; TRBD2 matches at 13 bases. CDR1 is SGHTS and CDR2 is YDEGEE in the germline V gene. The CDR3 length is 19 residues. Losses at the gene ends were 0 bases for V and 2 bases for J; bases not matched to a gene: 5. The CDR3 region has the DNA TGTGCCAGCAGCTTGGCCGGACTAGCGGGAGTAGCTGGGGCCAACGTCCTGACTTTC. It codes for CASSLAGLAGVAGANVLTF.

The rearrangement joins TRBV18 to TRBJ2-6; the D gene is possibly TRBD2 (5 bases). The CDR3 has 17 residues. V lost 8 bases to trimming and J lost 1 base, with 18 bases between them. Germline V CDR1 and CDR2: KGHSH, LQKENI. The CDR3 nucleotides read TGTGCCAGCCGCGCGCGGGCCGAGGCGTCTGGGGCCAACGTCCTGACTTTC. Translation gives CASRARAEASGANVLTF.

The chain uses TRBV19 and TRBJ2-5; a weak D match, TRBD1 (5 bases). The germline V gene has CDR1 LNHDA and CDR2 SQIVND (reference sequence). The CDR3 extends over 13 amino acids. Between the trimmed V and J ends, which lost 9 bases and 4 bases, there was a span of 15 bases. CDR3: CASAQGTGETQYF. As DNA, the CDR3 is TGTGCCAGCGCCCAGGGCACGGGAGAGACCCAGTACTTC. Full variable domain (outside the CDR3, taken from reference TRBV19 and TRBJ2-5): DGGITQSPKYLFRKEGQNVTLSCEQNLNHDAMYWYRQDPGQGLRLIYYSQIVNDFQKGDIAEGYSVSREKKESFPLTVTSAQKNPTAFYLCASAQGTGETQYFGPGTRLLVL.

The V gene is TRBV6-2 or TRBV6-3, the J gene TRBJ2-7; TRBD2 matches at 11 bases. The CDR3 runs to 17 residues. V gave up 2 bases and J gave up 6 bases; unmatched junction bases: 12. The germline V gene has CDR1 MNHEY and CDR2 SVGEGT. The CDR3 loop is CASSYPGTSGGLREQYF. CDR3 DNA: TGTGCCAGCAGTTACCCTGGGACTAGCGGAGGATTACGCGAGCAGTACTTC.

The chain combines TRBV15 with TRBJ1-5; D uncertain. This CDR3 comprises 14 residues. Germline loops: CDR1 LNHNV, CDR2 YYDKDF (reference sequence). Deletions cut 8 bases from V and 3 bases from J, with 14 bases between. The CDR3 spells CATSQGGPNQPQHF. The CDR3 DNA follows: TGTGCCACCTCTCAAGGAGGGCCCAATCAGCCCCAGCATTTT.

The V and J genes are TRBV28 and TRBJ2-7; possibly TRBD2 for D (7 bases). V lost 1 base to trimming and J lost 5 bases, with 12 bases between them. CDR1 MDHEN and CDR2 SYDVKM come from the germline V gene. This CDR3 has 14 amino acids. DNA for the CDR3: TGTGCCAGCAGTTTATCCGCGGGGGCGGACGAGCAGTACTTC. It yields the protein CASSLSAGADEQYF.

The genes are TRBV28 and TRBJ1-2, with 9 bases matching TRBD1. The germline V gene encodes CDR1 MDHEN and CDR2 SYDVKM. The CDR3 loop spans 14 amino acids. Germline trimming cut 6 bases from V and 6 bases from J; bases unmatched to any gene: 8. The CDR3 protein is CASSFGDRADGYTF. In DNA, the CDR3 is TGTGCCAGCAGCTTCGGGGACAGGGCGGATGGCTACACCTTC.

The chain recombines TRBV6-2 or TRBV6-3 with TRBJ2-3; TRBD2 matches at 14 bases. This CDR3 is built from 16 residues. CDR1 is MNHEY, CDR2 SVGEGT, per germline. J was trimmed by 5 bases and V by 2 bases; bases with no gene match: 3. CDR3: CASSYGGLAGGDTQYF. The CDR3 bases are TGTGCCAGCAGTTACGGCGGACTAGCGGGAGGAGATACGCAGTATTTT.

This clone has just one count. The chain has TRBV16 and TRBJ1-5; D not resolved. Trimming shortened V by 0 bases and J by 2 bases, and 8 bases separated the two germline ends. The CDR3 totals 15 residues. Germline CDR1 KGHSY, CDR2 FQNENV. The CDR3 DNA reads TGTGCCAGCAGCCAATCCGGAGATGGCAATCAGCCCCAGCATTTT. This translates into CASSQSGDGNQPQHF. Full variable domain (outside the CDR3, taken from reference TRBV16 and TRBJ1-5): GEEVAQTPKHLVRGEGQKAKLYCAPIKGHSYVFWYQQVLKNEFKFLISFQNENVFDETGMPKERFSAKCLPNSPCSLEIQATKLEDSAVYFCASSQSGDGNQPQHFGDGTRLSIL.

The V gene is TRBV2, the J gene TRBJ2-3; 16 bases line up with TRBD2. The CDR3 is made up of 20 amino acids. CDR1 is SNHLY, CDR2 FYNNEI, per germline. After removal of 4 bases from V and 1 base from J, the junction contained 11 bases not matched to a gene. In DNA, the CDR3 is TGTGCCAGCAGTGTCTGGGGGACTAGCGGGAGGGCATGGGGCACAGATACGCAGTATTTT. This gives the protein CASSVWGTSGRAWGTDTQYF.

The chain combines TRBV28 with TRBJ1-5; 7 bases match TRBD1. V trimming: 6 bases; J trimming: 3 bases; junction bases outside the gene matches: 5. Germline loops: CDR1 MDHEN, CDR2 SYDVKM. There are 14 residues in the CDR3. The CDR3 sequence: CASRLTGNNQPQHF. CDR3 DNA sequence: TGTGCCAGCAGGCTGACAGGGAACAATCAGCCCCAGCATTTT.

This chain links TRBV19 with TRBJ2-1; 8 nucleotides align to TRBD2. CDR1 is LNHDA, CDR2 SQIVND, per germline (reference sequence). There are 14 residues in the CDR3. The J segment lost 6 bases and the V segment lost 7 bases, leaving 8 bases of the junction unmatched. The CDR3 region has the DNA TGTGCCAGTAAAAGCGGGAGCGGCCCCAATGAGCAGTTCTTC. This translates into CASKSGSGPNEQFF.

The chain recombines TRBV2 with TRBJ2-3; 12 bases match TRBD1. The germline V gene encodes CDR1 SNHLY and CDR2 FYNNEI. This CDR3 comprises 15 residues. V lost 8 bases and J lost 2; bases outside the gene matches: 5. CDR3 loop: CASGGQGAFTDTQYF. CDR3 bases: TGTGCCAGCGGGGGACAGGGGGCTTTCACAGATACGCAGTATTTT.

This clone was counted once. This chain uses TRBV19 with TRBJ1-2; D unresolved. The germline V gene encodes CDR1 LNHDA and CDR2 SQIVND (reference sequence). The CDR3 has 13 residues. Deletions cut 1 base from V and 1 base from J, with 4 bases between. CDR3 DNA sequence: TGTGCCAGTAGTATAGTACTTAACTATGGCTACACCTTC. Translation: CASSIVLNYGYTF.

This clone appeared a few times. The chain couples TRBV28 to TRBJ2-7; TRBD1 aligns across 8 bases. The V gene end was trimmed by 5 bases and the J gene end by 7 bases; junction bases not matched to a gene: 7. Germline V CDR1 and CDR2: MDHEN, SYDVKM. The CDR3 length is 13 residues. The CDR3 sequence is CASSRSDRGEQYF. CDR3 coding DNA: TGTGCCAGCAGTCGTAGCGACAGGGGAGAGCAGTACTTC.

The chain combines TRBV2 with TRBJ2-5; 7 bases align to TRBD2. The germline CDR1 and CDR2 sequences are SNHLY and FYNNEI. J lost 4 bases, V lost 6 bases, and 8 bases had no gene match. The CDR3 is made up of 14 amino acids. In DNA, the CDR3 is TGTGCCAGCAGGCGACTAGCTGCGCTAGAGACCCAGTACTTC. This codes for CASRRLAALETQYF.

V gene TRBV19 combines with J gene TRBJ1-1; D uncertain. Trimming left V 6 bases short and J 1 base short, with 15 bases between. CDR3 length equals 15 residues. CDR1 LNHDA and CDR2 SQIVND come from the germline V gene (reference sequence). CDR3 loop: CASSIPRSGNTEAFF. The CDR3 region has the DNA TGTGCCAGTAGCATCCCCCGGTCAGGGAACACTGAAGCTTTCTTT.

CDR3 loop: CASSDPTQGFYGYTF. The CDR3 DNA reads TGTGCCAGCAGTGACCCAACACAGGGATTCTATGGCTACACCTTC. The chain has TRBV6-4 and TRBJ1-2, with D perhaps matching TRBD1 (6 bases). This CDR3 is 15 amino acids long. Deletions cut 2 bases from V and 4 bases from J, with 14 bases between. CDR1 is MRHNA and CDR2 is SNTAGT in the germline V gene.

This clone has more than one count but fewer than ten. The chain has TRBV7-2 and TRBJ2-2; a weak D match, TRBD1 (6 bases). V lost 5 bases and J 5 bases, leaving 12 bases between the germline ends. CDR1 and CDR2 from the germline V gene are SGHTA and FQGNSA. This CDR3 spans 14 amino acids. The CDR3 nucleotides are TGTGCCAGCAGCGTAAAGACAGGTACCGGGGAGCTGTTTTTT. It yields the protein CASSVKTGTGELFF.

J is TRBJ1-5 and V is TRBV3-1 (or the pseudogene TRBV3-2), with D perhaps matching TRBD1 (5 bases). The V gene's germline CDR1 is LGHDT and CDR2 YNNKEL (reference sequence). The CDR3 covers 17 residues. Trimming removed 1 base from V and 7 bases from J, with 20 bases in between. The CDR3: CASSQAPGQGGRQPQHF. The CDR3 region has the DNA TGTGCCAGCAGCCAAGCGCCGGGGCAGGGAGGTAGGCAGCCCCAGCATTTT.

The CDR3 DNA reads as TGTGCCAGCAGCTTGGGGACAGAGTACAATGAGCAGTTCTTC. Amino acids: CASSLGTEYNEQFF. The chain uses TRBV11-3 and TRBJ2-1; 7 bases are a match to TRBD1. V shed 3 bases, J shed 4 bases, and the junction held 3 bases outside the gene matches. The V gene's germline CDR1 is SGHNT and CDR2 YENEEA. The CDR3 runs 14 residues.

The CDR3 region has the DNA TGTGCCAGCAGGGGGGGAGGGGCCGGCGAGCAGTACTTC. It yields the protein CASRGGGAGEQYF. The V and J genes are TRBV5-4 and TRBJ2-7, with 7 bases fitting TRBD2. The germline gives CDR1 SGHNT, CDR2 YYREEE (reference sequence). The CDR3 runs to 13 residues. Unmatched junction bases numbered 8, after V lost 5 bases and J lost 6 bases.